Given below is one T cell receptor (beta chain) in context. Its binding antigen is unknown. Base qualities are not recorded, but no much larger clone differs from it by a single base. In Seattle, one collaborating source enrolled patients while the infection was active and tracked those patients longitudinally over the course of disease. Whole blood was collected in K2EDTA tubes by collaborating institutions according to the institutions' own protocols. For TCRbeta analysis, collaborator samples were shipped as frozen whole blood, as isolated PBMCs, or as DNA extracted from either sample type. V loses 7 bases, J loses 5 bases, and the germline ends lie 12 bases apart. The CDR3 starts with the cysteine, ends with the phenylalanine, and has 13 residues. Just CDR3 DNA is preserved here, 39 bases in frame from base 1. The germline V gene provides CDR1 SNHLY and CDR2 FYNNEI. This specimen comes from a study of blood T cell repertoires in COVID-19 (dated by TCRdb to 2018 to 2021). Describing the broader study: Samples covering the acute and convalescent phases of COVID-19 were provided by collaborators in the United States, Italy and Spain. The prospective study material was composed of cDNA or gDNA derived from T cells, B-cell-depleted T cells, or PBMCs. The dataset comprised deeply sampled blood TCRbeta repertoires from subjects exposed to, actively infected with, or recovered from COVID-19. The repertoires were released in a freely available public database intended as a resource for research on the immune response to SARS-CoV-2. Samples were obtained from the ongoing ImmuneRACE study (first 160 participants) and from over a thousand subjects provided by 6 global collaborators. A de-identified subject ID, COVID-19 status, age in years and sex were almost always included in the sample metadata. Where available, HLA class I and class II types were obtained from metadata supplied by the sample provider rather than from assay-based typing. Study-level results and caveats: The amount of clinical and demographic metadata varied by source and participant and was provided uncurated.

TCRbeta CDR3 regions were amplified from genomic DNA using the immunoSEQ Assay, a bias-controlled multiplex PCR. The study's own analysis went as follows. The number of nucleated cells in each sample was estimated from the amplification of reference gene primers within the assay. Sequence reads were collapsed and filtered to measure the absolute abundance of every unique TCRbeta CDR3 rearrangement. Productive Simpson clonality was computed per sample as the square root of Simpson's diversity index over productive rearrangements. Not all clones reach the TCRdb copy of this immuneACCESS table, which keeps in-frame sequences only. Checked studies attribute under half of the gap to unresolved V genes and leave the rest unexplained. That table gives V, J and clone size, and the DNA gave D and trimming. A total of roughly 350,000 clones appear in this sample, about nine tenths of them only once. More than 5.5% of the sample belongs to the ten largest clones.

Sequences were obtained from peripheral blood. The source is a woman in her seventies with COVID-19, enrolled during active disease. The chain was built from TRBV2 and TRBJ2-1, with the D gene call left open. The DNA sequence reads TGTGCCAGCACCTTCGCCCCGGACAATGAGCAGTTCTTC. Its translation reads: CASTFAPDNEQFF.